This T cell receptor (beta chain) was recorded in a study of PD-1 blockade in classical Hodgkin lymphoma. Generated by immunoSEQ multiplex PCR, the TCRdb table keeps only in-frame clones and is missing some. The table has just under 30,000 clones, around 86% seen once. CDR1 GTSNPN and CDR2 SVGIG come from the germline V gene (reference sequence). Unmatched junction bases numbered 5, after V lost 3 bases and J lost 5 bases. CDR3 length equals 15 residues. Note on this clone: Its antigen is undetermined.

Study-wide points: Only CD4+ TCR diversity, not CD8+, had risen significantly by C4D1. Reasons behind the repertoire differences stay unclear, perhaps disease activity or earlier therapy. Relapsed/refractory patients reportedly had lower baseline diversity than newly diagnosed patients.

Every single patient, without exception, relapsed after autologous stem cell transplantation, and brentuximab vedotin exposure varied. Researchers report purifying CD4+ T cells from thawed PBMCs by magnetic negative selection. The specimen comprised CD4+ T cells from blood, sampled at baseline. The rearrangement links TRBV30 to TRBJ2-3; 13 bases fit TRBD2. The TCR sequence derives from a human donor with classical Hodgkin lymphoma. The CDR3 DNA reads TGTGCCTGGAGCCGGACTAGCGGGAGAGGAGATACGCAGTATTTT. Its protein product is CAWSRTSGRGDTQYF.